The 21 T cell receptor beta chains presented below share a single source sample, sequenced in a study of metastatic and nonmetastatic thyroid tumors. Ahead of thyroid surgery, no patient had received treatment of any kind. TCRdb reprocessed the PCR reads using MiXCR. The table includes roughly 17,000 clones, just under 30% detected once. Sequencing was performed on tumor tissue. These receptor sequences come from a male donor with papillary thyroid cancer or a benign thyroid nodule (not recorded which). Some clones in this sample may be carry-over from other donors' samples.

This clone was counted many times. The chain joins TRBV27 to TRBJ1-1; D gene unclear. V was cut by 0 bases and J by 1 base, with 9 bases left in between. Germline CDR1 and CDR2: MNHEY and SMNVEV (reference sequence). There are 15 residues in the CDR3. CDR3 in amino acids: CASSLSTRANTEAFF. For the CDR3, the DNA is TGTGCCAGCAGTTTATCGACCCGGGCGAACACTGAAGCTTTCTTT.

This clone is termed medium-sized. The CDR3 loop is CASSELAGGSGELFF. The CDR3 nucleotides are TGTGCCAGCAGTGAACTAGCGGGGGGGTCCGGGGAGCTGTTTTTT. The J gene is TRBJ2-2, the V gene TRBV2; 12 bases agree with TRBD2. The V and J ends lost 2 bases and 6 bases, in that order; junction bases with no gene match: 1. The CDR3 is 15 residues long. Germline CDR1 reads SNHLY; CDR2 reads FYNNEI.

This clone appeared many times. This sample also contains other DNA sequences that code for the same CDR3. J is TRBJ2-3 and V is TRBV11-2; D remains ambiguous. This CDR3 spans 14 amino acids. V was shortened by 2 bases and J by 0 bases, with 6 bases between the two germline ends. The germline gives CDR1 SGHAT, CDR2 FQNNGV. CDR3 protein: CASSLTSSTDTQYF. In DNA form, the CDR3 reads TGTGCCAGCAGCTTAACCTCTAGCACAGATACGCAGTATTTT.

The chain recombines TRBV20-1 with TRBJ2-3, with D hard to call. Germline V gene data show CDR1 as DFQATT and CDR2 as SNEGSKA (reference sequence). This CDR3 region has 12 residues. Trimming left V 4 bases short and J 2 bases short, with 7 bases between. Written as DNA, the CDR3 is TGCAGTGCTAAATTTTCCACAGATACGCAGTATTTT. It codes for CSAKFSTDTQYF.

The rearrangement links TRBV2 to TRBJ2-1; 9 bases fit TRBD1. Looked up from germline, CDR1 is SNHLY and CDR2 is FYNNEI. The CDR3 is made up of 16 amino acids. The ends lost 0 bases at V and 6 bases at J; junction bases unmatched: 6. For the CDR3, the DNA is TGTGCCAGCAGTGAAGCCGGGACAGGGAGGGTCAATGAGCAGTTCTTC. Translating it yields CASSEAGTGRVNEQFF.

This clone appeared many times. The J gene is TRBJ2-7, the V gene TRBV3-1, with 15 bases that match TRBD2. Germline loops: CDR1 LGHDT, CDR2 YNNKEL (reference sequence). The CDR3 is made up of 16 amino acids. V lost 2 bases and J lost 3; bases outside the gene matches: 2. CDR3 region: CASSQPGLAGGYEQYF. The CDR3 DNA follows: TGTGCCAGCAGCCAACCGGGACTAGCGGGAGGCTACGAGCAGTACTTC.

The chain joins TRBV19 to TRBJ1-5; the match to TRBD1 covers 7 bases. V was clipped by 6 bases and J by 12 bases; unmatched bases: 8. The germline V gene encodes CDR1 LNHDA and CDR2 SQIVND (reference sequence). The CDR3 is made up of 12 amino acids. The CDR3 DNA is TGTGCCAGTAGCGAACTAGGGACAGACCAGCATTTT. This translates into CASSELGTDQHF.

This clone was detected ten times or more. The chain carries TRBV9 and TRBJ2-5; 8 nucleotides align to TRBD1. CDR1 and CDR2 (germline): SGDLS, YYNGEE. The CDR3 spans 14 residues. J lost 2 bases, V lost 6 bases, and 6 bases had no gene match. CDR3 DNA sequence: TGTGCCAGCAACCCAGGGACAGGACAAGAGACCCAGTACTTC. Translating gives CASNPGTGQETQYF.

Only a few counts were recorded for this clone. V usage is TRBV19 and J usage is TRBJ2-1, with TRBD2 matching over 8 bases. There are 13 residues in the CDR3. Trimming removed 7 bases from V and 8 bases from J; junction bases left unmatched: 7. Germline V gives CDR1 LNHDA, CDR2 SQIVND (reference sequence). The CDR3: CASTWTSNDEQFF. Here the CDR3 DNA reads TGTGCCAGTACCTGGACTAGCAACGATGAGCAGTTCTTC.

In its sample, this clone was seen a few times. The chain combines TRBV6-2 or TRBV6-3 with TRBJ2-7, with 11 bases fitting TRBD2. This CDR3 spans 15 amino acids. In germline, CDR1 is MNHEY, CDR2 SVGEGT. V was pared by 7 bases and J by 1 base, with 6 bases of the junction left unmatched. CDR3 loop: CASKLTSGESYEQYF. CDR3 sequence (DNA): TGTGCCAGCAAACTGACTAGCGGGGAATCCTACGAGCAGTACTTC.

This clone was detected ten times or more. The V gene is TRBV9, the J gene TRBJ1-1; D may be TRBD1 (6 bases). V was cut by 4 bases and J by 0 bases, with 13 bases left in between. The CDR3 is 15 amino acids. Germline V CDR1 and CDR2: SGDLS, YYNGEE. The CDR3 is CASSSGGRMNTEAFF. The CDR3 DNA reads TGTGCCAGCAGCTCGGGGGGCAGAATGAACACTGAAGCTTTCTTT.

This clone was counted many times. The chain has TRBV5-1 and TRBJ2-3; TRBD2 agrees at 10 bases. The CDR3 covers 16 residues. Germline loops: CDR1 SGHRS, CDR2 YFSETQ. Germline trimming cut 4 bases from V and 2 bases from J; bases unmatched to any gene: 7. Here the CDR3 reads CASSGTGTSDTDTQYF. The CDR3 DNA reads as TGCGCCAGCAGCGGGACCGGGACTAGCGACACAGATACGCAGTATTTT.

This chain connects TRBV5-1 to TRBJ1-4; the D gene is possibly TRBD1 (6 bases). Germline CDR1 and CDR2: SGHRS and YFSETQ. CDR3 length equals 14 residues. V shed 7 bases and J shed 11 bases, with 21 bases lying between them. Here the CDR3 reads CASGADRRTEKLFF. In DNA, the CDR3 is TGCGCCAGCGGGGCTGACAGGAGGACGGAGAAACTGTTTTTT.

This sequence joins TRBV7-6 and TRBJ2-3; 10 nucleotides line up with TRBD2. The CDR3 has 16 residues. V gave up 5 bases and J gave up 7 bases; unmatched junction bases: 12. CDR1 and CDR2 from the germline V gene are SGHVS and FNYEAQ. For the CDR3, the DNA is TGTGCCAGCAGCCCCAGCTTGACTAGCGGGCTGAATACGCAGTATTTT. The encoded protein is CASSPSLTSGLNTQYF.

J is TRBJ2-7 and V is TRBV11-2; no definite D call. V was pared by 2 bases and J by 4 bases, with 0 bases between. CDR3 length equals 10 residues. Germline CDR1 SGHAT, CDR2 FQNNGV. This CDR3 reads CASSLYEQYF. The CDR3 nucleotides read TGTGCCAGCAGCTTATACGAGCAGTACTTC.

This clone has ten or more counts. The CDR3 region is CSVPLTSSTDTQYF. DNA for the CDR3: TGCAGCGTTCCCCTTACCTCATCCACAGATACGCAGTATTTT. This rearrangement joins TRBV29-1 to TRBJ2-3; D is ambiguous. The CDR3 contains 14 residues. Germline V gene lookup returns CDR1 SQVTM and CDR2 ANQGSEA. Trimming removed 5 bases from V and 2 bases from J, with 14 bases in between.

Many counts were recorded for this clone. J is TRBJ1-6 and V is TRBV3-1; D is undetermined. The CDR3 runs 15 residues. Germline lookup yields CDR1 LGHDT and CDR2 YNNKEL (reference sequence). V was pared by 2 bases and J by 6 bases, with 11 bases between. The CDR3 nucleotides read TGTGCCAGCAGCCAACGGCCTGAGGCTAATTCACCCCTCCACTTT. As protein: CASSQRPEANSPLHF.

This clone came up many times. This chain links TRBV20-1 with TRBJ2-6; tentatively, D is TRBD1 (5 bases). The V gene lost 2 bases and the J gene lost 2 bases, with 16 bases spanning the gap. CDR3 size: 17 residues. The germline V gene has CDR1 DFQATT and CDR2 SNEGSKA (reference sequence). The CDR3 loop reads CSARRTTGFAGANVLTF. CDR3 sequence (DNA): TGCAGTGCTAGACGAACTACAGGTTTCGCTGGGGCCAACGTCCTGACTTTC.

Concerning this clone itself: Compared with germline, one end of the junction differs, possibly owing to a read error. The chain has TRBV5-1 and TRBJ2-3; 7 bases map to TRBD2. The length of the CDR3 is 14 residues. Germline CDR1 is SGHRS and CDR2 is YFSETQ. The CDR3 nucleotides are TGCGCCAGCAAATCCGGGACTATTTCAGATCCGCAGTATTTT. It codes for CASKSGTISDPQYF. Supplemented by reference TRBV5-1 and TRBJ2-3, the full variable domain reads KAGVTQTPRYLIKTRGQQVTLSCSPISGHRSVSWYQQTPGQGLQFLFEYFSETQRNKGNFPGRFSGRQFSNSRSEMNVSTLELGDSALYLCASKSGTISDPQYFGPGTRLTVL.

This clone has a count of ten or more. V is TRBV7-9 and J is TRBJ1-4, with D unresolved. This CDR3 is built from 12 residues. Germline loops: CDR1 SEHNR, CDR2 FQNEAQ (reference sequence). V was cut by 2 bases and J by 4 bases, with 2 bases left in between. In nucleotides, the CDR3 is TGTGCCAGCAGCTTATTTAATGAAAAACTGTTTTTT. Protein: CASSLFNEKLFF.

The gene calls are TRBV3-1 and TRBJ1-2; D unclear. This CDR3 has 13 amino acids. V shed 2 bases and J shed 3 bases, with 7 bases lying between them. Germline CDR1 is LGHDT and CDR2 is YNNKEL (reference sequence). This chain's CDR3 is CASSQTVDYGYTF. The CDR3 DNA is TGTGCCAGCAGCCAAACAGTGGACTATGGCTACACCTTC.